This T cell receptor (beta chain) derives from a study of T cell clones after liver transplantation. This CDR3 has 13 amino acids. V lost 6 bases and J 4 bases, leaving 12 bases between the germline ends. Per germline, CDR1 SEHNR and CDR2 FQNEAQ (reference sequence). Profiling relied on immunoSEQ multiplex PCR, and the TCRdb table lists in-frame clones only, not all of them. The sample lists about 12,000 clones, roughly 74% occurring once. Sequenced material: CD8+ T cells from blood, taken at the 22-month timepoint. The receptor's source is a human patient who received a liver transplant. A share of the T cells may be of graft donor origin. V and J are TRBV7-9 and TRBJ1-2, with D possibly matching TRBD1 (6 bases). The CDR3 sequence: CASSPGTPYGYTF. The CDR3 nucleotides read TGTGCCAGCAGTCCCGGGACACCCTATGGCTACACCTTC.